This TCR beta chain was identified in a study of blood T cell repertoires in COVID-19. With 6 bases removed from V and 1 base from J, the gap between germline ends came to 7 bases. The CDR3 is 12 residues long. In germline, CDR1 is LNHDA, CDR2 SQIVND (reference sequence). Produced via immunoSEQ multiplex PCR; TCRdb's table is partial and in-frame only. The data show 55,000 to 75,000 clones, about 80% seen once. The material sequenced was peripheral blood. The receptor was isolated from a man older than 75 with COVID-19, enrolled during active disease. The rearrangement joins TRBV19 to TRBJ2-7; no clear D. The CDR3 protein is CASSHTSYEQYF. Written as DNA, the CDR3 is TGTGCCAGTAGCCACACGTCCTACGAGCAGTACTTC.